The rows below give T cell receptor beta chains drawn from one sample of a study of human T cells and chemical hapten exposure. TCRdb redid the calling of the RACE reads with MiXCR, one entry per CDR3 protein. This table holds around 300,000 distinct CDR3 sequences, over 7.5% found once. The sequences come from whole blood, collected in connection with sensitization to the hapten diphenylcyclopropenone (DPC). These receptor sequences come from a young man with alopecia areata. Some clones in this sample may be carry-over from other donors' samples. The CDR3 runs from the conserved cysteine through the conserved F or W. A D gene is named only where the DNA matches it firmly. Size is omitted from some rows. Given values are once, few, many or a class for expanded clones.

size	V	J	D	DNA	CDR3
-	TRBV7-3	TRBJ2-2	-	TGTGCCAGCAGCCCACTAGGGGAGTTCACCGGGGAGCTGTTTTTT	CASSPLGEFTGELFF
many	TRBV28	TRBJ1-1	-	TGTGCCAGCTCTCCCTCGCTCACAGGGAACACTGAAGCTTTCTTT	CASSPSLTGNTEAFF
many	TRBV6-5	TRBJ1-1	-	TGTGCCAGCAGTTACCAACAGCCAACTGAAGCTTTCTTT	CASSYQQPTEAFF
-	TRBV5-1	TRBJ2-5	-	TGCGCCAGCAGCTTGGACCCAGGGAGGGGGGAGACCCAGTACTTC	CASSLDPGRGETQYF
few	TRBV2	TRBJ2-1	TRBD2	TGTGCCAGCAGTGTGGTTAGCGGGTACAATGAGCAGTTCTTC	CASSVVSGYNEQFF
-	TRBV7-2	TRBJ1-5	TRBD1	TGTGCCAGCAGCTTAGTCCGTGGGACAGGAGGCAATCAGCCCCAGCATTTT	CASSLVRGTGGNQPQHF
many	TRBV6-6	TRBJ1-5	-	TGTGCCAGCAGTTACGGTCACGACTCGGGATATAGCAATCAGCCCCAGCATTTT	CASSYGHDSGYSNQPQHF
many	TRBV10-3	TRBJ2-1	TRBD2	TGTGCCATCAGTGAAAGCGGGGGGGCAGATAAGTTCTTC	CAISESGGADKFF
-	TRBV4-3	TRBJ2-2	-	TGCGCCAGCAGCCAAGATAGAGCACAAAACACCGGGGAGCTGTTTTTT	CASSQDRAQNTGELFF
few	TRBV24-1	TRBJ2-1	-	TGTGCCACCAGTGATTTGTATCGGCAGAACTCACCTTCTTTGAATGAGCAGTTCTTC	CATSDLYRQNSPSLNEQFF
-	TRBV10-3	TRBJ2-2	-	TGTGCCATCAAGGACAGAAAAGAAAAGCCTACCGGGGAGCTGTTTTTT	CAIKDRKEKPTGELFF
-	TRBV4-3	TRBJ2-5	-	TGCGCCAGCAGCCAAGAGCGAGAGGAGACCCAGTACTTC	CASSQEREETQYF
few	TRBV4-1	TRBJ1-4	-	TGCGCCAGCAGCCATCCCAAACAGGGCTGGAGTGAAAAACTGTTTTTT	CASSHPKQGWSEKLFF
-	TRBV29-1	TRBJ2-3	-	TGCAGTCAAAGGGGTAGCAAGACAGATACGCAGTATTTT	CSQRGSKTDTQYF
-	TRBV29-1	TRBJ1-2	TRBD1	TGCAGCGTTGTACAGGGGGGATATGGCTACACCTTC	CSVVQGGYGYTF
-	TRBV29-1	TRBJ1-1	-	TGCAGCGTTGAAGGTACAAATCTTAACGACGCTGAAGCTTTCTTT	CSVEGTNLNDAEAFF
few	TRBV6-5	TRBJ1-2	-	TGTGCCAGCAGGTCCGAGGCCCGGGAACGTCATGGCTACACCTTC	CASRSEARERHGYTF
few	TRBV19	TRBJ2-5	-	TGTGCCAGTAGTATAGTGGCAGGATGGGAAGAGACCCAGTACTTC	CASSIVAGWEETQYF
-	TRBV11-2	TRBJ2-1	TRBD2	TGTGCCAGCAGACCGGGGGCTAGCGGGGTCTACAATGAGCAGTTCTTC	CASRPGASGVYNEQFF
-	TRBV7-2	TRBJ1-3	-	TGTGCCAGCAGCGCTTTTCGAGACACCATATATTTT	CASSAFRDTIYF
once	TRBV12-3/TRBV12-4	TRBJ1-1	TRBD1	TGTGCCAGCGGCTGGTACAGGGGTCCCAGAGAGGCTTTCTTT	CASGWYRGPREAFF
-	TRBV7-2	TRBJ2-1	-	TGTGCCAGCAGCCCAAGGGAAGACAGGTACAATGAGCAGTTCTTC	CASSPREDRYNEQFF
-	TRBV6-2/TRBV6-3	TRBJ1-1	-	TGTGCCAGCAGTCTAAATCCGGACGGGTTCACTGAAGCTTTCTTT	CASSLNPDGFTEAFF
few	TRBV7-2	TRBJ2-5	-	TGTGCCAGCAGCCACGGGGGATGGTACCAAGAGACCCAGTACTTC	CASSHGGWYQETQYF
few	TRBV18	TRBJ2-4	-	TGTGCCAGCTCACAACAACAGGCCGGTGGGGCCAAAAACATTCAGTACTTC	CASSQQQAGGAKNIQYF
many	TRBV28	TRBJ2-5	-	TGTGCCAGCAGCACCCCCCCCCCGACCCAGTACTTC	CASSTPPPTQYF
few	TRBV9	TRBJ1-1	TRBD1	TGTGCCAGCAGCCCGGGGACAGGGGTAAGTGATACTGAAGCTTTCTTT	CASSPGTGVSDTEAFF
-	TRBV7-9	TRBJ1-6	-	TGTGCCAGCAGCTTAGATGCGACCCCTAATTCACCCCTCCACTTT	CASSLDATPNSPLHF
many	TRBV7-8	TRBJ1-4	-	TGTGCCAGCAGCGCCAGGACAGCAACTAATGAAAAACTGTTTTTT	CASSARTATNEKLFF
few	TRBV11-2	TRBJ1-2	-	TGTGCCAGCAGCCTCAGCAGGGGATTAGATGGCTACACCTTC	CASSLSRGLDGYTF
many	TRBV12-3/TRBV12-4	TRBJ2-3	-	TGTGCCAGCAGTTTATTGGGGGCTAAAGATACGCAGTATTTT	CASSLLGAKDTQYF